The present TCR beta chain was sequenced within a study of CD8 T cells in Susac syndrome. CD8+ and CD4+ T cells were negatively isolated; TEMRA cells were FACS-enriched. CDR1 and CDR2 from the germline V gene are SGHDN and FVKESK. The germline V and J ends were trimmed by 0 bases and 8 bases, with 18 bases remaining between them. This CDR3 spans 16 amino acids. RNA, at roughly 0.5 to 1 ug, was reverse transcribed with random hexamers. Amplification of TCR beta CDR3 was carried out by immunoSEQ multiplex PCR, which covered 54 Vbeta and 13 Jbeta segments. Using its own MiXCR run on the immunoSEQ multiplex PCR reads, TCRdb lists one record per CDR3 protein. This sample has about 200,000 distinct CDR3 sequences; about 95% occur once, and the top ten carry under 0.095%.

The chain carries TRBV14 and TRBJ2-3, with D tentatively TRBD2 (5 bases). Sequenced sample: CD4+ T cells from PBMCs. The clonotype comes from a human donor with multiple sclerosis. The CDR3: CASSQELGRSSATQYF. Here the CDR3 DNA reads TGTGCCAGCAGCCAAGAACTAGGACGGAGCTCCGCTACGCAGTATTTT.